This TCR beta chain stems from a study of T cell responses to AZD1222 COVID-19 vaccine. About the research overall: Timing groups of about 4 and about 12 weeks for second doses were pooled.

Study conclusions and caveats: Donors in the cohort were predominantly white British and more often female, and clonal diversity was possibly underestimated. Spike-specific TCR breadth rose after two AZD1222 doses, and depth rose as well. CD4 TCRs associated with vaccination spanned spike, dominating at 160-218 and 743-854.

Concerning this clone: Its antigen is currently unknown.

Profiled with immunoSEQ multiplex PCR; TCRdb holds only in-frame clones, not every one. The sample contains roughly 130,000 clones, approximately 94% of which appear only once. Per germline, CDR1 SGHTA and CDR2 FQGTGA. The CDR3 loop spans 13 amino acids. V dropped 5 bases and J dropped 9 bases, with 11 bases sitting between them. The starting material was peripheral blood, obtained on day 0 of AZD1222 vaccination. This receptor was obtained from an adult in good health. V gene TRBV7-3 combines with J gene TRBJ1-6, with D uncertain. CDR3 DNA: TGTGCCAGCAGCCGATGGACTAGTTCACCCCTCCACTTT. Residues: CASSRWTSSPLHF.